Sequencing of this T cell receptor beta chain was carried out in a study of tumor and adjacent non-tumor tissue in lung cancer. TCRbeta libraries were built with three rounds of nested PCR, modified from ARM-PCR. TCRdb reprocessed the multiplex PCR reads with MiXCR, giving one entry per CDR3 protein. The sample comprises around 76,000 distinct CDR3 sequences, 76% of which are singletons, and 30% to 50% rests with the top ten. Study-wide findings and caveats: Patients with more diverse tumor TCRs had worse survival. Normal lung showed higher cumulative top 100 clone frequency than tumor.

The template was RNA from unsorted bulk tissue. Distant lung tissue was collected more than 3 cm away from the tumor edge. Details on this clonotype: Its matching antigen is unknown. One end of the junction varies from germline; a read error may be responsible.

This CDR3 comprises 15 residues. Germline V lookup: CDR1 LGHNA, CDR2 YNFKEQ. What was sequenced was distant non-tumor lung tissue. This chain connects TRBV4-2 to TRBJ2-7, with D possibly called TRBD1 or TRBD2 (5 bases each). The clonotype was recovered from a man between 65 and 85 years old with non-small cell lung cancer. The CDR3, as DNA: TGTGCCAGGAGCCAAGAGACCTGGGGGACCTACGAGCAGTACTTC. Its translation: CARSQETWGTYEQYF.